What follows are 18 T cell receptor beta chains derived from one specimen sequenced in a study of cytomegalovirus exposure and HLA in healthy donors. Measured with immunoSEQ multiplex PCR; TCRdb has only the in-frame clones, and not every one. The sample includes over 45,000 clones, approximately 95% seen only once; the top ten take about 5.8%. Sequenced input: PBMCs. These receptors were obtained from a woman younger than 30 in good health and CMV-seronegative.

The CDR3 region has the DNA TGTGCCAGCAGCTTATACAGCCTGAACACTGAAGCTTTCTTT. Translating it yields CASSLYSLNTEAFF. The V call is TRBV7-3, the J call TRBJ1-1; D not resolved. The germline V gene encodes CDR1 SGHTA and CDR2 FQGTGA. The CDR3 has 14 amino acids. The ends were cut back, 2 bases at V and 0 bases at J, with 7 bases in the middle.

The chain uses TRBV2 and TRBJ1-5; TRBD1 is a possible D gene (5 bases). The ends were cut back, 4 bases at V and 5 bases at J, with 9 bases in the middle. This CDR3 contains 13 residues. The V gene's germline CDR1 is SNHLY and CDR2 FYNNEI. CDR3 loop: CASSGLTDQPQHF. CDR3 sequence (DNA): TGTGCCAGCAGTGGGCTGACAGATCAGCCCCAGCATTTT. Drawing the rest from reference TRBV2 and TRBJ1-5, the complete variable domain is EPEVTQTPSHQVTQMGQEVILRCVPISNHLYFYWYRQILGQKVEFLVSFYNNEISEKSEIFDDQFSVERPDGSNFTLKIRSTKLEDSAMYFCASSGLTDQPQHFGDGTRLSIL.

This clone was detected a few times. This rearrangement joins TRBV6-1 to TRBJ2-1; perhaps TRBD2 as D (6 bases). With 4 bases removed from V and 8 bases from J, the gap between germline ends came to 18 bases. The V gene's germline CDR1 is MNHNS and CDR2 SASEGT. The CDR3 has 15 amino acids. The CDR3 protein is CASSASSDGSDEQFF. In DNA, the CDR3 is TGTGCCAGCAGTGCCTCTAGCGATGGTTCGGATGAGCAGTTCTTC.

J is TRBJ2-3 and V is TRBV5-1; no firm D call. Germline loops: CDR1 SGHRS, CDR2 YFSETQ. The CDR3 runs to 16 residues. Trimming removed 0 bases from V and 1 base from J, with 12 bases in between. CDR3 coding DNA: TGCGCCAGCAGCTTGGCACCCGCGATCCGCACAGATACGCAGTATTTT. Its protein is CASSLAPAIRTDTQYF. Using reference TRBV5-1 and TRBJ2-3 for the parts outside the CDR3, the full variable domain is KAGVTQTPRYLIKTRGQQVTLSCSPISGHRSVSWYQQTPGQGLQFLFEYFSETQRNKGNFPGRFSGRQFSNSRSEMNVSTLELGDSALYLCASSLAPAIRTDTQYFGPGTRLTVL.

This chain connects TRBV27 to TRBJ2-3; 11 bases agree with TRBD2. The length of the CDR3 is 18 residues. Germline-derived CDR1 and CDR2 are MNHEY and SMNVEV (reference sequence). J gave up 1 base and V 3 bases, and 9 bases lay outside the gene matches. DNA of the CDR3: TGTGCCAGCAGTTTCCGGGGACTAGCGGAGCACGGCACAGATACGCAGTATTTT. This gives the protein CASSFRGLAEHGTDTQYF.

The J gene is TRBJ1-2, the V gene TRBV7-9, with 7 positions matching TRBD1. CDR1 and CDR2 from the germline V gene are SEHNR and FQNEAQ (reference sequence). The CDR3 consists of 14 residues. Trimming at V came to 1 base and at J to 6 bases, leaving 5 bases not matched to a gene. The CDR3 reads CASSLEDRIHGYTF. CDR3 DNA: TGTGCCAGCAGCTTAGAGGACAGGATCCATGGCTACACCTTC.

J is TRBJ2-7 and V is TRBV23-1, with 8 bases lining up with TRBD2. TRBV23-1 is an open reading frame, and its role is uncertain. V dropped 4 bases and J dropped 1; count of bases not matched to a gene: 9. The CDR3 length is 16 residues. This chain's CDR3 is CASSLAGYRQSYEQYV. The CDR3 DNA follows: TGCGCCAGCAGTCTAGCGGGATACAGACAATCCTACGAGCAGTACGTC.

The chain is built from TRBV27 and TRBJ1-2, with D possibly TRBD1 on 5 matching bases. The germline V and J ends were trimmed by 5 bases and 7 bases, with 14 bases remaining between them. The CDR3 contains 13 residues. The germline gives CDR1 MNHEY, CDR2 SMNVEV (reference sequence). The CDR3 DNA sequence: TGTGCCAGCAGTGCAGGGTTCACCCGTGGCTACACCTTC. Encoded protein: CASSAGFTRGYTF.

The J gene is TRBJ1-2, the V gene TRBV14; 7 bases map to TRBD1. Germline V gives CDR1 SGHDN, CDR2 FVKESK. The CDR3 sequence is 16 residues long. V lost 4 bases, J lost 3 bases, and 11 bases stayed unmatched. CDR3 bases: TGTGCCAGCAGCCGCATGGGAACAGGGGCCCACTATGGCTACACCTTC. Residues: CASSRMGTGAHYGYTF. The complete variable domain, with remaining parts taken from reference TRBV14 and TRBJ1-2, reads EAGVTQFPSHSVIEKGQTVTLRCDPISGHDNLYWYRRVMGKEIKFLLHFVKESKQDESGMPNNRFLAERTGGTYSTLKVQPAELEDSGVYFCASSRMGTGAHYGYTFGSGTRLTVV.

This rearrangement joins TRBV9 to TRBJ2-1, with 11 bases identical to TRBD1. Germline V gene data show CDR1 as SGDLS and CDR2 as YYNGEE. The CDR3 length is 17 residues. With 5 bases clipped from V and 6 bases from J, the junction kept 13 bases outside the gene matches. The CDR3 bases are TGTGCCAGCAGTCTTAACCCGCGGGGACAGGGGGGCAATGAGCAGTTCTTC. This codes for CASSLNPRGQGGNEQFF.

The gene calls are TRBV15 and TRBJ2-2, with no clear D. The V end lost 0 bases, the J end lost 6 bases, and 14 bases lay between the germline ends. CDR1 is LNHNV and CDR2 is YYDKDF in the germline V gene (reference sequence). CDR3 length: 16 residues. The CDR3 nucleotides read TGTGCCACCAGCAGAGAGCAGACCGGCAGCGCCGGGGAGCTGTTTTTT. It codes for CATSREQTGSAGELFF.

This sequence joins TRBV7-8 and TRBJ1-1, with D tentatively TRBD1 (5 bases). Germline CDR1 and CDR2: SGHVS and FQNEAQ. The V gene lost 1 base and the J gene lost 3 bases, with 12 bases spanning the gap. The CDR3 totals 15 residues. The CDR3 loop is CASSLGQGGHTEAFF. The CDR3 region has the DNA TGTGCCAGCAGCTTAGGGCAGGGAGGCCACACTGAAGCTTTCTTT. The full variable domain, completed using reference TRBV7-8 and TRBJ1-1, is GAGVSQSPRYKVAKRGQDVALRCDPISGHVSLFWYQQALGQGPEFLTYFQNEAQLDKSGLPSDRFFAERPEGSVSTLKIQRTQQEDSAVYLCASSLGQGGHTEAFFGQGTRLTVV.

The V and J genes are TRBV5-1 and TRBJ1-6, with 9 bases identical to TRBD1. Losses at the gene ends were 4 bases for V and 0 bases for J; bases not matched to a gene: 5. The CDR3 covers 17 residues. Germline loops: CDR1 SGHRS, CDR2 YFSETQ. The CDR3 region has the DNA TGCGCCAGCAGCCGGGGACAGGGCGACTCCTATAATTCACCCCTCCACTTT. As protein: CASSRGQGDSYNSPLHF.

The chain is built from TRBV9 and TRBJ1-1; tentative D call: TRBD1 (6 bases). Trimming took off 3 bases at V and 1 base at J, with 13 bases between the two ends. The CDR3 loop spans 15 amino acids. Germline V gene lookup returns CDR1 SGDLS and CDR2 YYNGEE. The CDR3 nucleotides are TGTGCCAGCAGCGCAGGGACACTGGGGAACACTGAAGCTTTCTTT. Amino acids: CASSAGTLGNTEAFF.

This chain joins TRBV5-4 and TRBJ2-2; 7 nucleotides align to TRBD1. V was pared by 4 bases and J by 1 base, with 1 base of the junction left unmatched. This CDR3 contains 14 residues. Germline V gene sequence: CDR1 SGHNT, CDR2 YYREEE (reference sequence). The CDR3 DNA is TGTGCCAGCAGCCACAGGGGGAACACCGGGGAGCTGTTTTTT. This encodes CASSHRGNTGELFF.

This CDR3 reads CASSQDQWPTEAFF. The CDR3 DNA follows: TGTGCCAGCAGCCAAGATCAGTGGCCCACTGAAGCTTTCTTT. The chain combines TRBV14 with TRBJ1-1; D not certain. Germline-derived CDR1 and CDR2 are SGHDN and FVKESK. This CDR3 is 14 amino acids long. Trimming shortened V by 0 bases and J by 4 bases, and 9 bases separated the two germline ends. Together with reference TRBV14 and TRBJ1-1, the CDR3 gives the full variable domain: EAGVTQFPSHSVIEKGQTVTLRCDPISGHDNLYWYRRVMGKEIKFLLHFVKESKQDESGMPNNRFLAERTGGTYSTLKVQPAELEDSGVYFCASSQDQWPTEAFFGQGTRLTVV.

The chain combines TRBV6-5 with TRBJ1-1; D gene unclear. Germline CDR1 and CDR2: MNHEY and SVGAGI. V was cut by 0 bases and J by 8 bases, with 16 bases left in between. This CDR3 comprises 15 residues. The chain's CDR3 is CASSYSAGFGNEAFF. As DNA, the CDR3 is TGTGCCAGCAGTTACTCGGCGGGGTTTGGAAACGAAGCTTTCTTT.

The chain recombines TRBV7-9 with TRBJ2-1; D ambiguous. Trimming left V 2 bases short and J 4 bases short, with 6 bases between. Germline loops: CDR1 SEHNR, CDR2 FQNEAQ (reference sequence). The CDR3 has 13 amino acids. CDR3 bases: TGTGCCAGCAGCTTACTGCGGTACAATGAGCAGTTCTTC. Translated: CASSLLRYNEQFF.